A single T cell receptor (beta chain) is shown here with its context. This record belongs to a study of blood T cell repertoires in COVID-19. This CDR3 has 14 residues. The germline V gene has CDR1 SGHDT and CDR2 YYEEEE. V lost 4 bases to trimming and J lost 4 bases; unmatched junction nucleotides: 7. Profiled with immunoSEQ multiplex PCR; TCRdb holds only in-frame clones, not every one. The sample lists nearly 350,000 clones, over 80% occurring once. Sequencing input: peripheral blood. The receptor's source is a woman in her forties or fifties with COVID-19, enrolled during active disease. V and J are TRBV5-6 and TRBJ1-2, with 7 bases matching TRBD1. CDR3 region: CASSPQGGVYGYTF. The CDR3 bases are TGTGCCAGCAGCCCGCAGGGGGGCGTCTATGGCTACACCTTC. Filled out from reference TRBV5-6 and TRBJ1-2, the complete variable domain reads DAGVTQSPTHLIKTRGQQVTLRCSPKSGHDTVSWYQQALGQGPQFIFQYYEEEERQRGNFPDRFSGHQFPNYSSELNVNALLLGDSALYLCASSPQGGVYGYTFGSGTRLTVV.